This TCR beta chain was retrieved from a study of cytomegalovirus exposure and HLA in healthy donors. Study results and caveats: The authors later found TCR association rates varying by HLA locus, with DRB1 most and HLA-C fewest. Researchers reported in a later analysis that a missense DCLRE1C variant was tied to TCR beta V- and J-gene trimming.

About this clone: The antigen is not known. The same CDR3 can be traced to other DNA sequences in this sample.

The CDR3 contains 16 residues. Germline trimming cut 4 bases from V and 4 bases from J; bases unmatched to any gene: 8. Germline CDR1 is SGHNT and CDR2 is YYREEE (reference sequence). Vbeta (60) and Jbeta (13) primers were used in the PCR. Produced via immunoSEQ multiplex PCR; TCRdb's table is partial and in-frame only. The table shows 160,000 or so clones, with just over 70% occurring only once. The chain uses TRBV5-4 and TRBJ1-3; 10 nucleotides line up with TRBD1. The sequence came from a human donor in good health. The specimen was PBMCs. The CDR3 region is CASSPGTGATGNTIYF. CDR3 DNA sequence: TGTGCCAGCAGCCCCGGGACAGGGGCCACCGGAAACACCATATATTTT.